The 32 T cell receptor beta chains listed next were all sequenced from one sample in a study of T cells after yellow fever vaccination. Using its own MiXCR run on the 5' RACE reads, TCRdb lists one record per CDR3 protein. The sample shows 200,000 to 250,000 distinct CDR3 sequences, 6.9% of them seen only once. The sequencing used CD4+ T cells sorted from PBMCs, collected 15 days after the yellow fever booster vaccination. These receptors were collected from a man between 25 and 39 years old who received the YFV17D yellow fever vaccine.

As regards this clonotype: A much more abundant neighbour one base away suggests this may be a read error. The rearrangement uses TRBV5-1 and TRBJ2-1; TRBD2 might be the D (7 bases). Looked up from germline, CDR1 is SGHRS and CDR2 is YFSETQ. The V end lost 0 bases, the J end lost 6 bases, and 13 bases lay between the germline ends. This CDR3 comprises 15 residues. The CDR3 region is CASSLVGGGLNEQFF. The CDR3 region has the DNA TGCGCCAGCAGCTTGGTAGGGGGAGGGCTCAATGAGCAGTTCTTC.

This clonotype came up many times. The V and J genes are TRBV5-8 and TRBJ1-2, with D unresolved. This CDR3 region has 15 residues. Trimming took off 4 bases at V and 4 bases at J, with 17 bases between the two ends. Germline CDR1 reads SGHTS; CDR2 reads YDEGEE. The DNA of the CDR3 is TGTGCCAGCAGCCCAAAGACCCCAAGGAGCTATGGCTACACCTTC. It encodes CASSPKTPRSYGYTF.

This clonotype was found a few times. DNA of the CDR3: TGTGCCTGGAGTGTGCAGGATTCCACCTTC. Translated: CAWSVQDSTF. The V and J genes are TRBV30 and TRBJ1-2, with unresolved D. Trimming took off 0 bases at V and 13 bases at J, with 9 bases between the two ends. The CDR3 loop spans 10 amino acids. The germline V gene encodes CDR1 GTSNPN and CDR2 SVGIG (reference sequence).

This clonotype appeared many times. This chain links TRBV5-1 with TRBJ2-7; the D is unclear. Germline V gene sequence: CDR1 SGHRS, CDR2 YFSETQ. CDR3 length equals 14 residues. V lost 3 bases and J lost 3, with 13 bases in between. CDR3 nucleotides: TGCGCCAGCAGCTCGAGGTCTGATGGCTACGAGCAGTACTTC. Translated, it gives CASSSRSDGYEQYF.

J is TRBJ2-7 and V is TRBV20-1, with D hard to call. V dropped 4 bases and J dropped 0 bases, with 10 bases sitting between them. CDR1 and CDR2 from the germline V gene are DFQATT and SNEGSKA (reference sequence). The CDR3 runs to 13 residues. The CDR3: CSANTRNSYEQYF. The CDR3 DNA follows: TGCAGTGCTAATACGAGAAACTCCTACGAGCAGTACTTC.

This clonotype was recorded at least ten times. V usage is TRBV5-1 and J usage is TRBJ2-7; no reliable D call. Deletions cut 2 bases from V and 1 base from J, with 7 bases between. Germline V CDR1 and CDR2: SGHRS, YFSETQ. This CDR3 is 13 amino acids long. The CDR3 DNA reads TGCGCCAGCAGCTTTGAGAATTCCTACGAGCAGTACTTC. This gives the protein CASSFENSYEQYF.

This clonotype was found a few times. This chain links TRBV20-1 with TRBJ2-5; 9 bases align to TRBD2. V lost 1 base to trimming and J lost 4 bases; unmatched junction nucleotides: 10. Per germline, CDR1 DFQATT and CDR2 SNEGSKA (reference sequence). The CDR3 has 16 residues. The DNA for the CDR3 is TGCAGTGCTAGAGGTCCATTTAGCGGGAGCACAGAGACCCAGTACTTC. It codes for CSARGPFSGSTETQYF.

This clonotype was seen only a few times. The J gene is TRBJ2-7, the V gene TRBV19, with D possibly TRBD2 on 6 matching bases. Germline loops: CDR1 LNHDA, CDR2 SQIVND (reference sequence). The CDR3 runs to 16 residues. V was trimmed by 6 bases and J by 6 bases, leaving 24 bases between them. The CDR3, as DNA: TGTGCCAGTAGCGACTCGACCGGGACTCGCAAAGCCGAGCAGTACTTC. It translates to CASSDSTGTRKAEQYF.

This clonotype turned up a few times. V gene TRBV12-3 or TRBV12-4 combines with J gene TRBJ2-1; 8 bases agree with TRBD2. The ends lost 0 bases at V and 6 bases at J; junction bases unmatched: 4. This CDR3 region has 15 residues. CDR3 nucleotides: TGTGCCAGCAGTTTAGCAAGCGGGAGCGGCAATGAGCAGTTCTTC. Translated, it gives CASSLASGSGNEQFF.

V gene TRBV4-3 combines with J gene TRBJ2-2; 7 bases are shared with TRBD2. The CDR3 spans 16 residues. The V gene end was trimmed by 1 base and the J gene end by 5 bases; junction bases not matched to a gene: 7. Germline V CDR1 and CDR2: LGHNA, YSLEER. Here the CDR3 DNA reads TGCGCCAGCAGCCAAGGATTAAGCGGGGCTACCGGGGAGCTGTTTTTT. Its translation is CASSQGLSGATGELFF.

The CDR3 DNA sequence: TGTGCCACCAGTGACCCCCTCGGGAGTAGCTACAATGAGCAGTTCTTC. Translating gives CATSDPLGSSYNEQFF. The V and J genes are TRBV24-1 and TRBJ2-1; D possibly corresponds to TRBD2 (6 bases). The CDR3 covers 16 residues. Germline CDR1 and CDR2: KGHDR and SFDVKD. Trimming left V 4 bases short and J 3 bases short, with 15 bases between.

In this sample, this clonotype turned up a few times. This chain links TRBV20-1 with TRBJ1-1; tentatively, D is TRBD1 (5 bases). The CDR3 loop spans 14 amino acids. Trimming stripped 0 bases from V and 6 bases from J, with 14 bases between. The germline gives CDR1 DFQATT, CDR2 SNEGSKA (reference sequence). For the CDR3, the DNA is TGCAGTGCTAGAGAAGGGACCCGAGGCTCTGAAGCTTTCTTT. Protein sequence: CSAREGTRGSEAFF.

This clonotype showed up many times. V is TRBV7-3 and J is TRBJ2-1; D call uncertain. The ends were cut back, 4 bases at V and 7 bases at J, with 11 bases in the middle. Germline assignment: CDR1 SGHTA and CDR2 FQGTGA. The CDR3 runs 13 residues. The CDR3 bases are TGTGCCAGCAGCTCCCCCGCACCTAATGAGCAGTTCTTC. It yields the protein CASSSPAPNEQFF. The variable domain in full, completed from reference TRBV7-3 and TRBJ2-1, reads GAGVSQTPSNKVTEKGKYVELRCDPISGHTALYWYRQSLGQGPEFLIYFQGTGAADDSGLPNDRFFAVRPEGSVSTLKIQRTERGDSAVYLCASSSPAPNEQFFGPGTRLTVL.

This clonotype was observed at least ten times. The chain joins TRBV12-3 or TRBV12-4 to TRBJ2-7, with D perhaps matching TRBD1 (6 bases). Trimming removed 6 bases from V and 7 bases from J, with 10 bases in between. CDR3 size: 11 residues. The CDR3 protein is CASSQDREQYF. CDR3 bases: TGTGCCAGCAGCCAAGACAGGGAGCAGTACTTC.

This clonotype appeared a few times. This chain joins TRBV12-3 or TRBV12-4 and TRBJ1-4; maybe TRBD1 (6 bases). CDR3 size: 14 residues. V lost 5 bases to trimming and J lost 1 base, with 8 bases between them. For the CDR3, the DNA is TGTGCCAGCAGTGGACAGATAACTAATGAAAAACTGTTTTTT. This gives the protein CASSGQITNEKLFF.

V usage is TRBV25-1 and J usage is TRBJ2-7, with 10 bases that match TRBD1. Per germline, CDR1 MGHDK and CDR2 SYGVNS. This CDR3 has 13 amino acids. The J segment lost 3 bases and the V segment lost 7 bases, leaving 3 bases of the junction unmatched. The CDR3 loop is CASKGQGHYEQYF. The CDR3 DNA sequence: TGTGCCAGCAAGGGACAGGGGCACTACGAGCAGTACTTC.

This clonotype was seen a handful of times. This rearrangement joins TRBV12-3 or TRBV12-4 to TRBJ2-5; no firm D call. CDR3 length: 13 amino acids. The germline V and J ends were trimmed by 5 bases and 1 base, with 8 bases remaining between them. This CDR3 is CASSRTSQETQYF. CDR3 DNA: TGTGCCAGCAGTCGAACCTCCCAAGAGACCCAGTACTTC.

About this clonotype itself: A read error may produce the germline difference seen at one junction end. The chain combines TRBV7-9 with TRBJ2-7; TRBD2 aligns across 8 bases. CDR1 and CDR2 from the germline V gene are SEHNR and FQNEAQ (reference sequence). This CDR3 region has 12 residues. The CDR3 coding sequence is TGTGCCAGCAGCCCTACACTAGCGGAGGTGGTGTTC. Translation gives CASSPTLAEVVF.

The V gene is TRBV7-9, the J gene TRBJ2-1, with TRBD1 matching 7 bases. CDR1 and CDR2 from the germline V gene are SEHNR and FQNEAQ (reference sequence). V shed 6 bases and J 3 bases; nucleotides not matched to a gene: 8. The CDR3 is made up of 15 amino acids. CDR3 sequence: CASRQGTVVYNEQFF. In DNA, the CDR3 is TGTGCCAGCAGACAGGGGACGGTGGTCTACAATGAGCAGTTCTTC.

This clonotype appeared many times. The chain links TRBV6-1 to TRBJ1-4; a weak D match, TRBD1 (5 bases). The germline V and J ends were trimmed by 3 bases and 4 bases, with 12 bases remaining between them. CDR1 and CDR2 (germline): MNHNS, SASEGT. This CDR3 comprises 15 residues. The CDR3 nucleotides are TGTGCCAGCAGTGATACAGGCAAAAATAATGAAAAACTGTTTTTT. Its translation is CASSDTGKNNEKLFF.

The V gene is TRBV4-3, the J gene TRBJ1-6; D gene unclear. V dropped 1 base and J dropped 9 bases, with 10 bases sitting between them. The germline gives CDR1 LGHNA, CDR2 YSLEER. The CDR3 spans 14 residues. The CDR3 DNA is TGCGCCAGCAGCCAAGGGGCCTCCAGTTCACCCCTCCACTTT. Protein: CASSQGASSSPLHF.

In this sample, this clonotype turned up many times. Its ends do not fully match the called genes, so a read error is possible. The V call is TRBV7-9, the J call TRBJ2-3; TRBD2 aligns across 10 bases. The CDR3 spans 14 residues. In germline, CDR1 is SEHNR, CDR2 FQNEAQ (reference sequence). The DNA for the CDR3 is TGTGCCAGCAGCATAGCGGGAGGCGCAGATACGCAGTATTTT. Amino acid sequence: CASSIAGGADTQYF.

The chain has TRBV20-1 and TRBJ2-5; 9 nucleotides line up with TRBD1. Trimming took 5 bases from V and 5 from J; bases not matched to a gene: 12. The CDR3 covers 15 residues. The germline V gene encodes CDR1 DFQATT and CDR2 SNEGSKA (reference sequence). CDR3 loop: CSAANRDRVPETQYF. CDR3 nucleotides: TGCAGTGCTGCCAACCGGGACAGGGTTCCGGAGACCCAGTACTTC.

There are many counts of this clonotype. The rearrangement uses TRBV20-1 and TRBJ1-3, with D hard to call. Deletions cut 6 bases from V and 0 bases from J, with 12 bases between. The germline gives CDR1 DFQATT, CDR2 SNEGSKA (reference sequence). The CDR3 sequence is 14 residues long. Here the CDR3 DNA reads TGCAGTGCGTACGACTCCAACTCTGGAAACACCATATATTTT. This codes for CSAYDSNSGNTIYF.

Many counts were recorded for this clonotype. The chain is built from TRBV11-2 and TRBJ2-1, with 10 bases lining up with TRBD2. The ends lost 5 bases at V and 4 bases at J; junction bases unmatched: 20. The CDR3 is 20 amino acids. Germline V gene lookup returns CDR1 SGHAT and CDR2 FQNNGV. CDR3 sequence: CASSIRLAGVPFGVYNEQFF. CDR3 DNA sequence: TGTGCCAGCAGCATTAGACTAGCGGGTGTCCCTTTCGGGGTTTACAATGAGCAGTTCTTC.

This clonotype was observed a few times. J is TRBJ1-2 and V is TRBV29-1, with D uncertain. The length of the CDR3 is 13 residues. The V end lost 3 bases, the J end lost 4 bases, and 12 bases lay between the germline ends. CDR1 and CDR2 from the germline V gene are SQVTM and ANQGSEA. CDR3 in amino acids: CSVEAGYSYGYTF. The DNA for the CDR3 is TGCAGCGTTGAGGCTGGGTACAGCTATGGCTACACCTTC.

This clonotype was seen a few times. V is TRBV30 and J is TRBJ2-1; D is unresolved. V lost 0 bases, J lost 12 bases, and 12 bases lay in between. The CDR3 is 12 residues long. Germline CDR1 and CDR2: GTSNPN and SVGIG (reference sequence). DNA of the CDR3: TGTGCCTGGAGTGTATCGGTAACGGGGCAGTTCTTC. It encodes CAWSVSVTGQFF.

This clonotype was observed a few times. The chain joins TRBV6-1 to TRBJ1-2, with TRBD1 as a possible D gene (5 bases). The CDR3 is 16 amino acids. Trimming pared 8 bases from V and 0 bases from J, leaving 19 bases between. Germline values: CDR1 MNHNS, CDR2 SASEGT. CDR3 nucleotide sequence: TGTGCCAGCTTCGGCCCGGGACTATCAGCTAACTATGGCTACACCTTC. It is translated as CASFGPGLSANYGYTF.

In this sample, this clonotype turned up many times. The chain couples TRBV5-1 to TRBJ1-1, with D uncertain. Trimming removed 4 bases at V and 2 bases at J, with 9 bases between. CDR3 length: 13 amino acids. Germline V gene data show CDR1 as SGHRS and CDR2 as YFSETQ. CDR3 sequence reads: CASSLGFNTEAFF. Written as DNA, the CDR3 is TGCGCCAGCAGCCTCGGCTTCAACACTGAAGCTTTCTTT.

This clonotype was picked up a small number of times. V gene TRBV5-1 combines with J gene TRBJ2-1; no clear D. This CDR3 is 13 amino acids long. V was cut by 6 bases and J by 0 bases, with 7 bases left in between. Germline-derived CDR1 and CDR2 are SGHRS and YFSETQ. CDR3 amino acids: CASIDFSYNEQFF. CDR3 nucleotides: TGCGCCAGCATAGATTTCTCCTACAATGAGCAGTTCTTC.

In this sample, this clonotype turned up many times. This sequence joins TRBV6-5 and TRBJ2-2; possibly TRBD1 for D (6 bases). The CDR3 contains 15 residues. Trimming shortened V by 2 bases and J by 0 bases, and 7 bases separated the two germline ends. Germline V gives CDR1 MNHEY, CDR2 SVGAGI. The DNA for the CDR3 is TGTGCCAGCAGTTACGAGGGGGCGAACACCGGGGAGCTGTTTTTT. Translation: CASSYEGANTGELFF.

This clonotype turned up a few times. The rearrangement uses TRBV29-1 and TRBJ2-3, with 7 bases identical to TRBD2. The V segment lost 4 bases and the J segment 9 bases; nucleotides outside the gene matches: 10. Per germline, CDR1 SQVTM and CDR2 ANQGSEA. This CDR3 comprises 13 residues. The CDR3 here is CSVVEGGTGTQYF. Written as DNA, the CDR3 is TGCAGCGTTGTTGAGGGAGGGACTGGGACGCAGTATTTT.